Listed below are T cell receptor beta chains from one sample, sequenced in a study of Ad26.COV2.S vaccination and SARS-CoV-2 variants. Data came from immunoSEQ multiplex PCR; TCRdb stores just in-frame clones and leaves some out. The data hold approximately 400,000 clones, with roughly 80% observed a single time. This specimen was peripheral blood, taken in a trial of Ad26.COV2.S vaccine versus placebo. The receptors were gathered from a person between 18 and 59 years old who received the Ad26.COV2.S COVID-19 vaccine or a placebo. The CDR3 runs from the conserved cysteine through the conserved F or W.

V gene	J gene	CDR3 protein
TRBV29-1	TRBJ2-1	CSVVRQGTYNEQFF
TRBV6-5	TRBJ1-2	CASSYTRGYGYTF
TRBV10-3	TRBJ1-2	CAISEFWDAGRGGYTF
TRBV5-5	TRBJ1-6	CASSRQPSSYNSPLHF
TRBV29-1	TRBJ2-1	CSVARGLNEQFF
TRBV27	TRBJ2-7	CASRGQGSHSPYEQYF
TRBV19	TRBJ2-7	CASSPGQAFEQYF
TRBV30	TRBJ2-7	CAWSSLWEQYF
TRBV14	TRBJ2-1	CASSQLPGRSNEQFF
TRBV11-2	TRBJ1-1	CASSLEGNTEAFF
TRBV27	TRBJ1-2	CASSFSRGQGGGYTF
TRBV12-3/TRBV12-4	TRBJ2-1	CASSPSRHEQFF
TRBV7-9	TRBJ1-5	CASSPITGATQPQHF
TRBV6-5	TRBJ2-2	CANQGAWGTGELFF
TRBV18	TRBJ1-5	CASSPQKGHQPQHF
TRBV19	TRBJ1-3	CASSIAAAFEGPAAGNTIYF
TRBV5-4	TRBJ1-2	CASNPRGTVRGGYTF
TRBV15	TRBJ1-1	CATSRERDINTEAFF
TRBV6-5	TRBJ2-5	CASSYSRGVAGETQYF
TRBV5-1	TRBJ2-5	CASSLMSGSQETQYF
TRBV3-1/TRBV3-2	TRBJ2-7	CASSPRTGRWYEQYF
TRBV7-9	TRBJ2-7	CASSSQGTSGLPSSYEQYF
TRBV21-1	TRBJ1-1	CASSKRWQREAFF
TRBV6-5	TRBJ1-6	CASSYSRSSYNSPLHF
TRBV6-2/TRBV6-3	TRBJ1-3	CASSYVEGNTIYF
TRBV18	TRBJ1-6	CASSSVGPSSYNSPLHF
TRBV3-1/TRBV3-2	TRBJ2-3	CATPPGQGTQYF
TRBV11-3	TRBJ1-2	CASSLGDRHDTF
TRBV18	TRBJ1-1	CASSLGTGSITEAFF
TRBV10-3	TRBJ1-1	CAISTGADTEAFF
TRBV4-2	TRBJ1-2	CASSQDRDKWNTF
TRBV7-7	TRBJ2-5	CASSPTLTSGVGETQYF
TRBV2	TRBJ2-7	CASSTSGRAVYEQYF
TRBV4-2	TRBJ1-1	CASSQVMAGTTEAFF
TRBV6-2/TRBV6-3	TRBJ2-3	CASSRYQFPNTDTQYF
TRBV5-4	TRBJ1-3	CASSPDGSRIGNTIYF
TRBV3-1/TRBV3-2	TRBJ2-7	CASSDTGGADYEQYF
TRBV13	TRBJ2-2	CASGTLTGTGELFF
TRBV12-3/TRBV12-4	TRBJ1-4	CASSPGRGLFF
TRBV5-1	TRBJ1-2	CASSLSGTGGGYTF
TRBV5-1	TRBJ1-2	CASSLAGYYGYTF
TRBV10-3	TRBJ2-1	CAISGRGGATYNEQFF
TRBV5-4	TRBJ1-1	CASRVQRGEAFF
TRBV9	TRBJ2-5	CASSVALLARIQETQYF
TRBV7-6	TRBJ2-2	CASSPRTANTGELFF
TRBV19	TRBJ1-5	CASSPKDFDQPQHF
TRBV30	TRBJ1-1	CAWKGDRVNTEAFF
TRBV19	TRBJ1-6	CASSIESGEHSPLHF